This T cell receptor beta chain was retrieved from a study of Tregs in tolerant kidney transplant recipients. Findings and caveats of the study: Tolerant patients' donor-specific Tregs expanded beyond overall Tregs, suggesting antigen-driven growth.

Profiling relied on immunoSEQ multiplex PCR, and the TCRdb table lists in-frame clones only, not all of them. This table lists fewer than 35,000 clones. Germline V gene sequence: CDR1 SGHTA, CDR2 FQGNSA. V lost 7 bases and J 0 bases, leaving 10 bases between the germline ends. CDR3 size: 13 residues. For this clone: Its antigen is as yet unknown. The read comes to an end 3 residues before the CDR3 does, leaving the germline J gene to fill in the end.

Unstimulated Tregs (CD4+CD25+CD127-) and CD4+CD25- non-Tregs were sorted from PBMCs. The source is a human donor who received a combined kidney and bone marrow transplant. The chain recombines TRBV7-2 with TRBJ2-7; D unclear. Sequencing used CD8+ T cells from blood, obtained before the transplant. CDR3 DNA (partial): TGTGCCAGCACCCTGGGCCCCTCCTACGAG. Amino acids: CASTLGPSYE. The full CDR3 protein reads CASTLGPSYEQYF.